This record covers a single T cell receptor (beta chain). Antigen specificity is unknown. The entry originates in a study of T cells after yellow fever vaccination. Study in general: Where fractions had low cell numbers, libraries were prepared from them with the SMART-Seq v4 Ultra Low Input RNA kit. Findings of the study overall: Secondary responses were weaker yet peaked faster, day 5 versus 15. Clones that expanded after primary vaccination mostly reappeared after the booster (96% CD4, 80% to 90% CD8).

CDR1 and CDR2 from the germline V gene are ENHRY and SYGVKD. V lost 2 bases to trimming and J lost 4 bases; unmatched junction nucleotides: 10. CDR3 length: 16 amino acids. UMIs were added to TCR cDNA along with a universal primer site when it was made by 5'RACE template switching. MiXCR, applied by TCRdb to the 5' RACE reads, yields one record per CDR3 protein. In the table there are under 400,000 distinct CDR3 sequences, about 12% of which are singletons. The sequencing used CD4+ T cells sorted from PBMCs, collected 15 days after the yellow fever booster vaccination. V and J are TRBV10-3 and TRBJ1-2; 7 bases agree with TRBD1. This sequence was found in a man younger than 35 who received the YFV17D yellow fever vaccine. The CDR3 is CAISEGTGTVGYGYTF. The CDR3 DNA is TGTGCCATCAGTGAGGGCACGGGGACAGTAGGCTATGGCTACACCTTC.